This T cell receptor (beta chain) was sequenced in a study of blood T cell repertoires in COVID-19. Profiled with immunoSEQ multiplex PCR; TCRdb holds only in-frame clones, not every one. The sample has tens of thousands of clones, around 90% seen once. Germline CDR1 and CDR2: MGHRA and YSYEKL. V was pared by 0 bases and J by 5 bases, with 16 bases between. The CDR3 spans 16 residues. The specimen sequenced was peripheral blood. The chain links TRBV4-1 to TRBJ1-1; weak D call: TRBD1 (5 bases). This TCR came from a man aged 55 to 70 with acute or convalescent COVID-19. CDR3 bases: TGCGCCAGCAGCCAAGATGGGTCGGGGGGTAGTACTGAAGCTTTCTTT. Translating gives CASSQDGSGGSTEAFF.